A single sample gave rise to the 2 T cell receptor beta chains below, sequenced in a study of PD-1 blockade in classical Hodgkin lymphoma. Repertoires were generated with immunoSEQ multiplex PCR, while TCRdb's copy carries only in-frame clones and drops some. The sample yields fewer than 13,000 clones, roughly 88% seen once. Indicated time point: cycle 4 day 1 (C4D1), after 6 weeks of nivolumab. Following autologous stem cell transplantation, relapse occurred in every patient, and exposure to brentuximab vedotin varied. From thawed PBMCs, CD4+ T cells were purified using magnetic negative selection. The starting material was CD4+ T cells from blood, obtained before the fourth cycle of nivolumab. These receptors were collected from a human donor with classical Hodgkin lymphoma.

This clone was observed a few times. The rearrangement uses TRBV13 and TRBJ1-1, with TRBD1 matching over 8 bases. CDR3 length equals 14 residues. Germline V gives CDR1 PRHDT, CDR2 FYEKMQ (reference sequence). After removal of 5 bases from V and 3 bases from J, the junction contained 5 bases not matched to a gene. The CDR3 here is CASSAPQGDTEAFF. In nucleotides, the CDR3 is TGTGCCAGCAGCGCACCACAGGGGGACACTGAAGCTTTCTTT.

The V and J genes are TRBV19 and TRBJ2-6; D is undetermined. Trimming removed 3 bases from V and 4 bases from J, with 10 bases in between. CDR1 LNHDA and CDR2 SQIVND come from the germline V gene (reference sequence). The CDR3 sequence is 15 residues long. As DNA, the CDR3 is TGTGCCAGTAGTATTTGGAGCGACGGGGCCAACGTCCTGACTTTC. Translated: CASSIWSDGANVLTF. Filled out from reference TRBV19 and TRBJ2-6, the complete variable domain reads DGGITQSPKYLFRKEGQNVTLSCEQNLNHDAMYWYRQDPGQGLRLIYYSQIVNDFQKGDIAEGYSVSREKKESFPLTVTSAQKNPTAFYLCASSIWSDGANVLTFGAGSRLTVL.